This T cell receptor beta chain was sequenced during a study of blood T cell repertoires in COVID-19 (dated by TCRdb to 2020 to 2021). Regarding the research as a whole: Collaborator samples came from the United States, Italy and Spain and covered acute and convalescent phases of COVID-19. Samples came from the ongoing ImmuneRACE study (first 160 participants) plus 1,254 subjects from 6 global collaborators. The material from the prospective study consisted of cDNA or gDNA derived from T cells, B-cell-depleted T cells, or PBMCs. A freely available public database, intended as a resource for researchers studying the immune response to SARS-CoV-2, is where the repertoires were released. The dataset comprised deeply sampled blood TCRbeta repertoires from subjects exposed to, actively infected with, or recovered from COVID-19. Sample metadata almost always included a de-identified subject ID, COVID-19 status, age in years and sex. HLA class I and class II types, where available, came from metadata supplied by the sample provider rather than from assay-based typing. The paper's findings and limits, for the study overall: How much clinical and demographic metadata was included differed by source and by participant, and the metadata was provided uncurated.

In Seattle, one collaborating source enrolled patients while the infection was active and tracked those patients longitudinally over the course of disease. The collaborating institutions used their own protocols to collect whole blood in K2EDTA tubes. Collaborator samples were shipped for TCRbeta analysis as frozen whole blood, isolated PBMCs, or DNA extracted from either sample type. As concerns this clone: It has no known antigen specificity. The record has no base qualities; no much larger clone is one base away.

The immunoSEQ Assay, a bias-controlled multiplex PCR, was used to amplify TCRbeta CDR3 regions from genomic DNA. The original methods were these. Within the assay, amplification of reference gene primers was used to estimate how many nucleated cells each sample contained. To quantify the absolute abundance of each unique TCRbeta CDR3 rearrangement, sequence reads were collapsed and filtered. Productive Simpson clonality was computed per sample as the square root of Simpson's diversity index over productive rearrangements. This immuneACCESS table, as held by TCRdb, lists in-frame sequences with V and J called but not all clones. Of the missing ones, under half trace to an unresolved V gene in checked studies; the others have no known cause. Clonal size and the V and J genes are those of that table, whereas D and trimming came from the DNA. The sample table contains about 350,000 clones; only one count was recorded for less than 90% of them. The ten largest clones represent roughly 7.2% of the sample.

Relative to germline, V is 3 bases shorter and J is 8 bases shorter, with 16 bases between their ends. Measured from the cysteine to the phenylalanine, the CDR3 is 14 residues long. The DNA shown is the 42-base CDR3, in frame from base 1. The germline V gene (reference sequence) supplies CDR1 DFQATT and CDR2 SNEGSKA. Sequenced input: peripheral blood. The rearrangement combines TRBV20-1 with TRBJ1-4; the D gene lacks a confident call. The sequence was collected from a woman aged 55 to 70 with COVID-19, enrolled during active disease. DNA sequence: TGCAGTGCTAGTGGCGGGGAACTTGGAGAAAAACTGTTTTTT. Translation gives CSASGGELGEKLFF.